This passage covers 24 T cell receptor beta chains from one sample sequenced in a study of CD8 T cells in ankylosing spondylitis. Study-level points and caveats: A motif of fewer than ten highly homologous TCR beta variants was seen as apparently characteristic of ankylosing spondylitis blood.

Via MiXCR, TCRdb re-called the 5' RACE reads, giving one row per CDR3 protein. The sample records some 400,000 distinct CDR3 sequences, 20% to 25% being singletons. The antigens of these receptors remain unknown. The sequenced sample was blood, either unsorted or a sorted T cell fraction (not recorded which). The receptors originated from a male donor with ankylosing spondylitis.

This clonotype turned up a few times. The chain uses TRBV14 and TRBJ2-5; a weak D match, TRBD2 (5 bases). V lost 2 bases to trimming and J lost 5 bases, with 9 bases between them. The CDR3 is made up of 13 amino acids. Germline CDR1 SGHDN, CDR2 FVKESK. The CDR3 is CASSQRLMETQYF. CDR3 nucleotide sequence: TGTGCCAGCAGCCAACGACTAATGGAGACCCAGTACTTC.

This clonotype was counted a few times. CDR3 bases: TGTGCCAGCAGCTTGGGGCTCGGTATCGCGAACACCGGGGAGCTGTTTTTT. The encoded protein is CASSLGLGIANTGELFF. V gene TRBV7-8 combines with J gene TRBJ2-2; TRBD1 is a possible D gene (5 bases). This CDR3 has 17 residues. Per the germline V gene, CDR1 is SGHVS and CDR2 is FQNEAQ. V lost 3 bases and J 0 bases, leaving 14 bases between the germline ends.

This clonotype has more than one count but fewer than ten. The rearrangement joins TRBV5-8 to TRBJ2-1; 14 bases map to TRBD2. The germline gives CDR1 SGHTS, CDR2 YDEGEE. CDR3 length equals 17 residues. After removal of 3 bases from V and 8 bases from J, the junction contained 10 bases not matched to a gene. CDR3 DNA: TGTGCCAGCAGCTCGGGTGGGACTAGCGGGAGCCTCTATGAGCAGTTCTTC. This gives the protein CASSSGGTSGSLYEQFF.

This clonotype was observed a few times. The chain combines TRBV30 with TRBJ2-1; 10 bases line up with TRBD2. The V gene end was trimmed by 3 bases and the J gene end by 5 bases; junction bases not matched to a gene: 7. The germline V gene has CDR1 GTSNPN and CDR2 SVGIG (reference sequence). The CDR3 has 15 amino acids. The CDR3 nucleotides are TGTGCCTGGAGCGGGCTAGCGGGAGTCGACAATGAGCAGTTCTTC. Amino acids: CAWSGLAGVDNEQFF. Variable domain in full (rest from reference TRBV30 and TRBJ2-1): SQTIHQWPATLVQPVGSPLSLECTVEGTSNPNLYWYRQAAGRGLQLLFYSVGIGQISSEVPQNLSASRPQDRQFILSSKKLLLSDSGFYLCAWSGLAGVDNEQFFGPGTRLTVL.

The V and J genes are TRBV4-2 and TRBJ2-3; the D gene could be TRBD1 or TRBD2 (5 bases each). With 1 base removed from V and 4 bases from J, the gap between germline ends came to 15 bases. Germline V gene data show CDR1 as LGHNA and CDR2 as YNFKEQ. CDR3 length equals 16 residues. The CDR3 DNA sequence: TGTGCCAGCAGCCAAGCCCAGGGAATGAGGGCAGATACGCAGTATTTT. The encoded protein is CASSQAQGMRADTQYF.

This clonotype was counted only a few times. The V and J genes are TRBV5-1 and TRBJ2-5; 9 positions agree with TRBD1. Germline CDR1 and CDR2: SGHRS and YFSETQ. The CDR3 runs to 14 residues. V was pared by 3 bases and J by 2 bases, with 2 bases of the junction left unmatched. The CDR3 region is CASSSGTGQETQYF. As DNA, the CDR3 is TGCGCCAGCAGCTCCGGGACAGGGCAAGAGACCCAGTACTTC.

The chain joins TRBV27 to TRBJ2-2, with TRBD2 matching over 9 bases. V was pared by 6 bases and J by 6 bases, with 14 bases of the junction left unmatched. The CDR3 runs to 17 residues. The germline gives CDR1 MNHEY, CDR2 SMNVEV (reference sequence). Here the CDR3 DNA reads TGTGCCAGCAGCCGCCAATATAGCGGGAGTGTGGCCGGGGAGCTGTTTTTT. Translation gives CASSRQYSGSVAGELFF.

The V call is TRBV11-1, the J call TRBJ2-6, with 9 positions matching TRBD1. CDR3 length: 19 residues. The ends lost 5 bases at V and 0 bases at J; junction bases unmatched: 11. CDR1 SGHAT and CDR2 FQDESV come from the germline V gene (reference sequence). The CDR3 nucleotides read TGTGCCAGCAGCAACCCCTCTACAGGGGGCCCCTCTGGGGCCAACGTCCTGACTTTC. Its protein product is CASSNPSTGGPSGANVLTF.

This chain uses TRBV7-9 with TRBJ2-1, with 14 nucleotides matching TRBD2. There are 15 residues in the CDR3. The trim removed 3 bases at V and 9 bases at J, leaving 4 bases unmatched. The germline gives CDR1 SEHNR, CDR2 FQNEAQ (reference sequence). This chain's CDR3 is CASSLTSGRAAEQFF. The CDR3 nucleotides read TGTGCCAGCAGCTTGACTAGCGGGAGGGCCGCTGAGCAGTTCTTC.

In its sample, this clonotype was seen a few times. The V gene is TRBV5-1, the J gene TRBJ2-1; D possibly corresponds to TRBD2 (6 bases). In germline, CDR1 is SGHRS, CDR2 YFSETQ. Between the trimmed V and J ends, which lost 0 bases and 10 bases, there was a span of 14 bases. The length of the CDR3 is 14 residues. CDR3 coding DNA: TGCGCCAGCAGCTTGGTGCTAGCGTTGGGAGAGCAGTTCTTC. It encodes CASSLVLALGEQFF.

The rearrangement uses TRBV20-1 and TRBJ2-3; TRBD2 is a possible D gene (5 bases). The CDR3 runs 15 residues. The V gene lost 7 bases and the J gene lost 0 bases, with 17 bases spanning the gap. Germline V gene sequence: CDR1 DFQATT, CDR2 SNEGSKA (reference sequence). CDR3 sequence (DNA): TGCAGTGAAGACGGCTCGCGGGCTAGCACAGATACGCAGTATTTT. Protein product: CSEDGSRASTDTQYF.

The chain is built from TRBV11-3 and TRBJ1-2; tentative D call: TRBD1 (5 bases). This CDR3 spans 16 amino acids. Germline loops: CDR1 SGHNT, CDR2 YENEEA. Trimming cost V 6 bases and J 2 bases, with 19 bases left between them. The CDR3 bases are TGTGCCAGCAGTGACCTGGACCGGGACGGAAACTATGGCTACACCTTC. It is translated as CASSDLDRDGNYGYTF.

The gene calls are TRBV29-1 and TRBJ1-4; TRBD1 matches at 7 bases. Germline CDR1 reads SQVTM; CDR2 reads ANQGSEA. This CDR3 is built from 13 residues. V shed 7 bases and J 5 bases; nucleotides not matched to a gene: 7. The CDR3, as DNA: TGCAGCGCCACCGGGACAGCAAATGAAAAACTGTTTTTT. Amino acid sequence: CSATGTANEKLFF.

This clonotype has a handful of counts. The rearrangement joins TRBV6-2 or TRBV6-3 to TRBJ2-1, with D unclear. V was clipped by 5 bases and J by 8 bases, with 7 bases between them. Looked up from germline, CDR1 is MNHEY and CDR2 is SVGEGT. The CDR3 covers 11 residues. The CDR3 protein is CASSQSDEQFF. Written as DNA, the CDR3 is TGTGCCAGCAGTCAGTCGGATGAGCAGTTCTTC.

This chain links TRBV28 with TRBJ2-7; the match to TRBD1 covers 8 bases. Germline CDR1 is MDHEN and CDR2 is SYDVKM. There are 13 residues in the CDR3. Trimming took 7 bases from V and 3 from J; bases not matched to a gene: 5. CDR3 region: CASTPGGLYEQYF. Here the CDR3 DNA reads TGTGCCAGCACTCCAGGGGGCCTCTACGAGCAGTACTTC.

The rearrangement joins TRBV3-1 to TRBJ2-5; 15 bases align to TRBD2. The CDR3 spans 16 residues. Germline V gives CDR1 LGHDT, CDR2 YNNKEL (reference sequence). V shed 4 bases, J shed 5 bases, and the junction held 5 bases outside the gene matches. The CDR3 sequence is CASSPGLAGGWETQYF. As DNA, the CDR3 is TGTGCCAGCAGCCCCGGACTAGCGGGAGGGTGGGAGACCCAGTACTTC.

This clonotype turned up a few times. The rearrangement links TRBV29-1 to TRBJ2-7, with 10 bases that match TRBD2. Germline values: CDR1 SQVTM, CDR2 ANQGSEA. V was pared by 7 bases and J by 0 bases, with 6 bases of the junction left unmatched. This CDR3 is 14 amino acids long. The CDR3 DNA is TGCAGCGCCACCACTAGCGGGGTCTCCTACGAGCAGTACTTC. This gives the protein CSATTSGVSYEQYF.

This clonotype has only a few counts. The chain links TRBV12-3 or TRBV12-4 to TRBJ1-5; no definite D call. With 3 bases removed from V and 6 bases from J, the gap between germline ends came to 9 bases. This CDR3 region has 13 residues. The CDR3 region is CASSFAPGQPQHF. CDR3 nucleotide sequence: TGTGCCAGCAGTTTCGCCCCAGGTCAGCCCCAGCATTTT.

This clonotype occurred many times. The chain links TRBV25-1 to TRBJ2-1; D unresolved. V was shortened by 3 bases and J by 2 bases, with 8 bases between the two germline ends. Germline CDR1 and CDR2: MGHDK and SYGVNS. The CDR3 consists of 14 residues. For the CDR3, the DNA is TGTGCCAGCAGTGACCGTGTAACCTACAATGAGCAGTTCTTC. Translating it yields CASSDRVTYNEQFF. Supplemented by reference TRBV25-1 and TRBJ2-1, the full variable domain reads EADIYQTPRYLVIGTGKKITLECSQTMGHDKMYWYQQDPGMELHLIHYSYGVNSTEKGDLSSESTVSRIRTEHFPLTLESARPSHTSQYLCASSDRVTYNEQFFGPGTRLTVL.

The J gene is TRBJ2-2, the V gene TRBV28; D may match TRBD1 or TRBD2 (5 bases each). The CDR3 length is 15 residues. With 3 bases removed from V and 4 bases from J, the gap between germline ends came to 12 bases. Per germline, CDR1 MDHEN and CDR2 SYDVKM. The CDR3 loop is CASSLWDGVTGELFF. The DNA of the CDR3 is TGTGCCAGCAGTTTGTGGGACGGTGTCACCGGGGAGCTGTTTTTT.

There are many counts of this clonotype. J is TRBJ2-1 and V is TRBV7-2, with a possible D match to TRBD2 (5 bases). The CDR3 extends over 14 amino acids. CDR1 and CDR2 (germline): SGHTA, FQGNSA. Trimming pared 5 bases from V and 7 bases from J, leaving 15 bases between. For the CDR3, the DNA is TGTGCCAGCAGCCCATCGCGGGCGCGGAATGAGCAGTTCTTC. As protein: CASSPSRARNEQFF.

This clonotype was observed a few times. The gene calls are TRBV7-2 and TRBJ2-7, with a possible D match to TRBD2 (6 bases). The germline gives CDR1 SGHTA, CDR2 FQGNSA. This CDR3 has 15 residues. V lost 5 bases and J 2 bases, leaving 16 bases between the germline ends. The CDR3: CASSIPGGRTYEQYF. The CDR3 nucleotides are TGTGCCAGCAGCATTCCTGGGGGGAGGACCTACGAGCAGTACTTC.

This clonotype occurred many times. This chain uses TRBV28 with TRBJ2-1; 11 positions match TRBD2. The CDR3 totals 17 residues. Germline V gives CDR1 MDHEN, CDR2 SYDVKM. The V segment lost 4 bases and the J segment 3 bases; nucleotides outside the gene matches: 8. CDR3 sequence: CASSSSLTSGVYNEQFF. Here the CDR3 DNA reads TGTGCCAGCAGTTCGTCCCTGACTAGCGGGGTCTACAATGAGCAGTTCTTC.

This clonotype was found a few times. V and J are TRBV4-1 and TRBJ2-5, with D unresolved. Germline loops: CDR1 MGHRA, CDR2 YSYEKL. CDR3 length equals 17 residues. The V end was cut by 3 bases, the J end by 2 bases, with 19 bases between. CDR3 nucleotides: TGCGCCAGCAGCCATTCCCGGAAGGTTCCACCACAAGAGACCCAGTACTTC. Protein product: CASSHSRKVPPQETQYF.